The 5 T cell receptor beta chains listed next were all sequenced from one sample in a study of blood T cell repertoires in COVID-19. TCRdb's table, derived via immunoSEQ multiplex PCR, lists solely in-frame clones and lacks some. This sample carries 260,000 or so clones, approximately 91% of them seen once, and the ten largest clones take more than 7.5%. Sequenced sample: peripheral blood. The receptors were sampled from a man between 18 and 35 years old with active or convalescent COVID-19.

This chain links TRBV3-1 (or the pseudogene TRBV3-2) with TRBJ1-6; TRBD1 agrees at 9 bases. The germline CDR1 and CDR2 sequences are LGHDT and YNNKEL (reference sequence). The CDR3 loop spans 13 amino acids. The V segment lost 4 bases and the J segment 9 bases; nucleotides outside the gene matches: 1. CDR3 DNA: TGTGCCAGCAGCCGACAGGGGGGTTCACCCCTCCACTTT. Residues: CASSRQGGSPLHF.

The chain carries TRBV3-1 (or the pseudogene TRBV3-2) and TRBJ1-4; D not certain. Germline V gene data show CDR1 as LGHDT and CDR2 as YNNKEL (reference sequence). The V gene lost 6 bases and the J gene lost 4 bases, with 15 bases spanning the gap. The CDR3 totals 15 residues. CDR3 DNA sequence: TGTGCCAGCAGTCCCGGCAGCGGCTTTAATGAAAAACTGTTTTTT. This codes for CASSPGSGFNEKLFF.

Worth noting for this clone: Other DNA variants within this sample encode the same CDR3. CDR3 sequence (DNA): TGTGCCAGCAGCGTGGGGCCGACAACTAATGAAAAACTGTTTTTT. Translating it yields CASSVGPTTNEKLFF. The chain couples TRBV9 to TRBJ1-4, with D perhaps TRBD1 (5 bases). V lost 2 bases, J lost 0 bases, and 8 bases lay in between. The CDR3 contains 15 residues. Looked up from germline, CDR1 is SGDLS and CDR2 is YYNGEE.

V gene TRBV7-9 combines with J gene TRBJ1-2; no clear D. The CDR3 is 14 amino acids. The germline gives CDR1 SEHNR, CDR2 FQNEAQ (reference sequence). Trimming took off 1 base at V and 6 bases at J, with 12 bases between the two ends. This CDR3 is CASSLDDTRHGYTF. In DNA form, the CDR3 reads TGTGCCAGCAGCTTAGATGACACCAGGCATGGCTACACCTTC.

This chain uses TRBV9 with TRBJ1-6; 7 positions match TRBD1. Trimming removed 5 bases from V and 5 bases from J; junction bases left unmatched: 10. Germline V CDR1 and CDR2: SGDLS, YYNGEE. This CDR3 contains 16 residues. The DNA of the CDR3 is TGTGCCAGCAGGGGTGGGGTGGGACAGAATAATTCACCCCTCCACTTT. This sequence encodes CASRGGVGQNNSPLHF.